This entry features one TCR beta chain sequence. Its cognate antigen has yet to be identified. No base quality values were provided; no much bigger clone lies one nucleotide off. This record belongs to a study of T cell changes during pregnancy in multiple sclerosis (dated by TCRdb to the late 2010s). Background on the whole study: The study looked at changes in the T cell repertoire across pregnancy in women with multiple sclerosis.

Libraries were made using the immunoSEQ multiplex PCR assay. What TCRdb holds here is the immuneACCESS table cut down to in-frame rearrangements. Part of the clones is not present; checked against another copy, under half of the missing clones reflect an unresolved V gene, and the others are unexplained. This sample lists roughly 69,000 clones; approximately 90% were detected once. Roughly 1.5% of the sample lies in the top ten. This material consisted of peripheral blood, taken in the third trimester of pregnancy. The TCR sequence derives from a female donor with multiple sclerosis, enrolled in a pregnancy study.

At the DNA level, the sequence is TGTGCCAGCGAGTGGGGAGGGGTTAATGAAAAACTGTTTTTT. Its product reads: CASEWGGVNEKLFF. Recombination joined TRBV7-9 with TRBJ1-4; matching of 5 bases hints at TRBD1 as the D gene. V loses 8 bases, J loses 4 bases, and the germline ends lie 14 bases apart. Taken from the germline V gene (reference sequence), the CDR1 and CDR2 loops are SEHNR and FQNEAQ. From the cysteine up to the phenylalanine, the CDR3 has a length of 14 residues. The kept DNA is CDR3 alone, 42 bases in frame from the first base.